A selection of T cell receptor beta chains follows, all from one sample in a study of cytomegalovirus exposure and HLA in healthy donors. Repertoires were generated with immunoSEQ multiplex PCR, while TCRdb's copy carries only in-frame clones and drops some. The sample has roughly 230,000 clones, 92% seen once. Input material: PBMCs. The receptors originated from a girl aged 2 to 9 in good health and CMV-seronegative. CDR3s include the opening cysteine and the closing phenylalanine or tryptophan. The D gene is left open where the match is weak. Not all rows give a size; the values are once, few, many and, for expanded clones, a class.

V,J,D,size,DNA,CDR3
TRBV25-1,TRBJ2-3,-,-,TGTGCCAGCAGTGGGTATTCGGATTGGACTAGCACAGATACGCAGTATTTT,CASSGYSDWTSTDTQYF
TRBV18,TRBJ1-1,TRBD1,once,TGTGCCAGCTCACTTAAACCCGGGACAGGCCCCACTGAAGCTTTCTTT,CASSLKPGTGPTEAFF
TRBV7-2,TRBJ2-5,-,once,TGTGCCAGCAGTACTAAGGCGGAGACCCAGTACTTC,CASSTKAETQYF
TRBV5-1,TRBJ2-1,TRBD2,-,TGCGCCAGCAGCTTGGGACTAGCGGGAATCGATGAGCAGTTCTTC,CASSLGLAGIDEQFF
TRBV5-1,TRBJ1-4,-,-,TGCGCCAGCAGCTTGGAGGGGGGGGCTAATGAAAAACTGTTTTTT,CASSLEGGANEKLFF
TRBV6-6,TRBJ1-3,TRBD1,-,TGTGCCAGCAGTCCCCTTAACAGGGGGGAGTACACCATATATTTT,CASSPLNRGEYTIYF
TRBV5-1,TRBJ2-1,TRBD1,-,TGCGCCAGCAGCCCTCGACAGGGGTTAACCTACAATGAGCAGTTCTTC,CASSPRQGLTYNEQFF
TRBV6-5,TRBJ2-1,-,-,TGTGCCAGCAGTTACTTCGGGTCCAGCCGCGATGAGCAGTTCTTC,CASSYFGSSRDEQFF
TRBV19,TRBJ1-1,-,-,TGTGCCAGTACCAGGCTTGTGGAGGGAAGGGATTGGGTTGAGAACACTGAAGCTTTCTTT,CASTRLVEGRDWVENTEAFF
TRBV11-2,TRBJ2-7,-,few,TGTGCCAGCAGCTTACTCAGAGGGAGCTCCTACGAGCAGTACTTC,CASSLLRGSSYEQYF
TRBV27,TRBJ1-1,-,-,TGTGCCAGCAGCACTGGAGGGCTAGCTTTCTTT,CASSTGGLAFF
TRBV5-6,TRBJ1-4,-,-,TGTGCCAGCAGCTTGGCTAGGGAGGAAAAACTGTTTTTT,CASSLAREEKLFF
TRBV5-6,TRBJ2-7,-,-,TGTGCCAGCAGCTTGGGGGGGAGCGGGTACGAGCAGTACTTC,CASSLGGSGYEQYF
TRBV9,TRBJ2-5,-,-,TGTGCCAGCAGCGGATATAGCGGAAACTTTAAAGAGACCCAGTACTTC,CASSGYSGNFKETQYF
TRBV5-6,TRBJ1-1,TRBD1,-,TGTGCCAGCAGCCTCGCCGGGACAGGGCACACTGAAGCTTTCTTT,CASSLAGTGHTEAFF
TRBV13,TRBJ2-1,-,-,TGTGCCAGCAGCTCTTATAGCTCCTACAATGAGCAGTTCTTC,CASSSYSSYNEQFF
TRBV5-5,TRBJ1-4,TRBD1,once,TGTGCCAGCAGCACCCGACAGGGTAGGGGTGAAAAACTGTTTTTT,CASSTRQGRGEKLFF
TRBV5-1,TRBJ2-1,TRBD2,-,TGCGCCAGCAGCAACAGCGGGGGCCCAGAGCAGTTCTTC,CASSNSGGPEQFF
TRBV2,TRBJ1-6,-,few,TGTGCCAGCAGCCAGACACCTTATAATTCACCCCTCCACTTT,CASSQTPYNSPLHF
TRBV7-2,TRBJ2-3,TRBD2,-,TGTGCCAGCAGCTTAGTAGTTAGCGGGGGAACCCGACAGTATTTT,CASSLVVSGGTRQYF
TRBV6-6,TRBJ2-5,TRBD2,-,TGTGCCAGCAGTAGCGGGGGGGAGACCCAGTACTTC,CASSSGGETQYF
TRBV5-1,TRBJ2-7,TRBD2,-,TGCGCCAGCAGCTCACCGCCTCTAGCGGGAGAATACGAGCAGTACTTC,CASSSPPLAGEYEQYF
TRBV7-4,TRBJ2-7,-,-,TGTGCCAGCAGCTTAGGTGGCAGGGTGCCCTACGAGCAGTACTTC,CASSLGGRVPYEQYF
TRBV5-1,TRBJ2-7,TRBD2,-,TGCGCCAGCAGCCCAAGCGGGGGGGCCTACGAGCAGTACTTC,CASSPSGGAYEQYF
TRBV2,TRBJ1-1,TRBD1,-,TGTGCCAGAGGGACAGGGGGCATGAACACTGAAGCTTTCTTT,CARGTGGMNTEAFF
TRBV4-2,TRBJ2-1,TRBD2,once,TGTGCCAGCAGCCACACTCCGGGACTAGCGGGAGGTGCCTACAATGAGCAGTTCTTC,CASSHTPGLAGGAYNEQFF
TRBV30,TRBJ1-1,-,-,TGTGCCTGGTCACCAACCCCCGGGAGGACTGAAGCTTTCTTT,CAWSPTPGRTEAFF
TRBV10-1,TRBJ2-3,-,-,TGCGCCAGTAGCGGACCTTACACAGATACGCAGTATTTT,CASSGPYTDTQYF
TRBV7-9,TRBJ1-1,TRBD1,-,TGTGCCAGCAGAATAGGGGGCTTTGAAGCTGAAGCTTTCTTT,CASRIGGFEAEAFF
TRBV10-3,TRBJ1-3,-,-,TGTGCCATCAGTGACGGGGTACGCGGTGGAAACACCATATATTTT,CAISDGVRGGNTIYF
TRBV7-2,TRBJ1-5,-,-,TGTGCCAGCAGCTTAGGGGGGACTGATCAGCCCCAGCATTTT,CASSLGGTDQPQHF
TRBV7-2,TRBJ1-6,-,few,TGTGCCAGCAGCTTAGGGGGGGATTCACCCCTCCACTTT,CASSLGGDSPLHF
TRBV11-2,TRBJ2-2,-,-,TGTGCCAGCAGCCAACTAGCTCGGACCGGGGAGCTGTTTTTT,CASSQLARTGELFF
TRBV5-1,TRBJ2-1,TRBD2,-,TGCGCCAGCAGCGGGACTAGCGGCGAGCAGTTCTTC,CASSGTSGEQFF
TRBV6-1,TRBJ2-7,-,-,TGTGCCAGCAGTGATCACTACGAGCAGTACTTC,CASSDHYEQYF
TRBV18,TRBJ1-1,-,-,TGTGCCAGCTCCCCTATCCCGGACGGGGGAAGCACTGAAGCTTTCTTT,CASSPIPDGGSTEAFF
TRBV15,TRBJ1-3,TRBD1,-,TGTGCCACCAGCAGAGATCTAGGGGGCTCGGGTGGAAACACCATATATTTT,CATSRDLGGSGGNTIYF
TRBV6-5,TRBJ2-7,TRBD1,-,TGTGCCAGCAGTCGAACTAGACAGGGTCACCACGAGCAGTACTTC,CASSRTRQGHHEQYF
TRBV7-8,TRBJ2-1,TRBD1,-,TGTGCCAGCAGCTTAGCGTTTCCGGGACAGGGTTATAGTGAGCAGTTCTTC,CASSLAFPGQGYSEQFF
TRBV13,TRBJ2-7,TRBD2,-,TGTGCCAGCAGCTTAGGGGGACTATCTTCCTACGAGCAGTACTTC,CASSLGGLSSYEQYF